Listed below are T cell receptor beta chains from one sample, sequenced in a study of OX40 agonist ivuxolimab in advanced cancers. Sequencing used immunoSEQ multiplex PCR; TCRdb keeps in-frame clones, though not all of them. This sample carries 53,000 or so clones, about 85% of them seen once, and the ten largest clones take approximately 3%. The sample was CD4+ or CD8+ T cells sorted from blood, taken in a trial of the OX40 agonist ivuxolimab. The receptors were gathered from an adult with an advanced solid tumor such as melanoma, head and neck, liver or kidney cancer. CDR3s include the opening cysteine and the closing phenylalanine or tryptophan. Fields, in order: clone size, V gene, J gene, D gene, CDR3 DNA, CDR3 protein. The D gene is left open where the match is weak. A clone size is listed for some rows: how often the clone was seen (once, few, many), or a class if it is expanded.

clone_size: -; v_call: TRBV25-1; j_call: TRBJ2-2; d_call: -; cdr3_nt: TGTGCCAGCAGCGACCGGCCCGGGATTCACGACACCGGGGAGCTGTTTTTT; cdr3_aa: CASSDRPGIHDTGELFF
clone_size: -; v_call: TRBV7-2; j_call: TRBJ1-4; d_call: -; cdr3_nt: TGTGCCAGCAGCTTAGTTAGATCAACTAATGAAAAACTGTTTTTT; cdr3_aa: CASSLVRSTNEKLFF
clone_size: -; v_call: TRBV28; j_call: TRBJ1-4; d_call: -; cdr3_nt: TGTGCCAGCAGCGGACCTAATGAAAAACTGTTTTTT; cdr3_aa: CASSGPNEKLFF
clone_size: -; v_call: TRBV19; j_call: TRBJ2-5; d_call: -; cdr3_nt: TGTGCCAGTAGTATAGGACATTGGGGGACCCAGTACTTC; cdr3_aa: CASSIGHWGTQYF
clone_size: -; v_call: TRBV7-3; j_call: TRBJ2-7; d_call: TRBD2; cdr3_nt: TGTGCCAGCAGCCCACAACTAGCGGGGGTTTCCTACGAGCAGTACTTC; cdr3_aa: CASSPQLAGVSYEQYF
clone_size: once; v_call: TRBV2; j_call: TRBJ1-2; d_call: -; cdr3_nt: TGTGCCAGCAACAAGGGACTCGGGGAGGGCTACACCTTC; cdr3_aa: CASNKGLGEGYTF
clone_size: few; v_call: TRBV29-1; j_call: TRBJ1-5; d_call: -; cdr3_nt: TGCAGCGCTGGGGGACCCAATCAGCCCCAGCATTTT; cdr3_aa: CSAGGPNQPQHF
clone_size: few; v_call: TRBV9; j_call: TRBJ2-7; d_call: -; cdr3_nt: TGTGCCAGCAGCGTGAGGACAGAGGCCTACGAGCAGTACTTC; cdr3_aa: CASSVRTEAYEQYF
clone_size: -; v_call: TRBV4-2; j_call: TRBJ1-5; d_call: TRBD1; cdr3_nt: TGTGCCAGCAGCTATCGGACAGGGGGCAATCAGCCCCAGCATTTT; cdr3_aa: CASSYRTGGNQPQHF
clone_size: -; v_call: TRBV14; j_call: TRBJ2-3; d_call: -; cdr3_nt: TGTGCCAGCAGCCAAGTCTCAGGGCCGGTAGATACGCAGTATTTT; cdr3_aa: CASSQVSGPVDTQYF
clone_size: -; v_call: TRBV5-1; j_call: TRBJ2-2; d_call: -; cdr3_nt: TGCGCCAGCGGGGGGGCCGGTTACACCGGGGAGCTGTTTTTT; cdr3_aa: CASGGAGYTGELFF
clone_size: -; v_call: TRBV7-9; j_call: TRBJ1-5; d_call: -; cdr3_nt: TGTGCCGTAACAGGGTTTGGGAATCAGCCCCAGCATTTT; cdr3_aa: CAVTGFGNQPQHF
clone_size: -; v_call: TRBV6-6; j_call: TRBJ2-7; d_call: TRBD1; cdr3_nt: TGTGCCAGCAGGACAGGGGGCGAGTACGAGCAGTACTTC; cdr3_aa: CASRTGGEYEQYF
clone_size: -; v_call: TRBV6-1; j_call: TRBJ2-5; d_call: TRBD2; cdr3_nt: TGTGCCAGCAGTGAAGGTTTTGGGGGACTAGCGAAAGAGACCCAGTACTTC; cdr3_aa: CASSEGFGGLAKETQYF
clone_size: -; v_call: TRBV5-4; j_call: TRBJ2-1; d_call: TRBD1; cdr3_nt: TGTGCCAGCACCTCCCGGGACAGGGATAATGAGCAGTTCTTC; cdr3_aa: CASTSRDRDNEQFF
clone_size: few; v_call: TRBV7-9; j_call: TRBJ2-5; d_call: -; cdr3_nt: TGTGCCAGCAGCTCACCGGGGGCGCACGAGACCCAGTACTTC; cdr3_aa: CASSSPGAHETQYF
clone_size: -; v_call: TRBV6-5; j_call: TRBJ1-5; d_call: -; cdr3_nt: TGTGCCAGCAGTTTAGATTACCATAGCAATCAGCCCCAGCATTTT; cdr3_aa: CASSLDYHSNQPQHF
clone_size: -; v_call: TRBV15; j_call: TRBJ2-7; d_call: TRBD1; cdr3_nt: TGTGCCACCAGCGACCGGGACAGGGGTTCTCTGTCCTACGAGCAGTACTTC; cdr3_aa: CATSDRDRGSLSYEQYF
clone_size: -; v_call: TRBV6-6; j_call: TRBJ1-4; d_call: TRBD1; cdr3_nt: TGTGCCAGCAGTCGCGGACAGGGGAATGAAAAACTGTTTTTT; cdr3_aa: CASSRGQGNEKLFF
clone_size: -; v_call: TRBV7-9; j_call: TRBJ2-3; d_call: -; cdr3_nt: TGTGCCAGCAGCTTAGGTCGGCGGGTTGCCACAGATACGCAGTATTTT; cdr3_aa: CASSLGRRVATDTQYF
clone_size: -; v_call: TRBV4-1; j_call: TRBJ2-1; d_call: -; cdr3_nt: TGCGCCAGCAGCCAAGTTGACCTTATATCCTACAATGAGCAGTTCTTC; cdr3_aa: CASSQVDLISYNEQFF
clone_size: once; v_call: TRBV18; j_call: TRBJ2-1; d_call: -; cdr3_nt: TGTGCCAGCTCACCGAGGGGAGCCAGCTTACACAATGAGCAGTTCTTC; cdr3_aa: CASSPRGASLHNEQFF
clone_size: once; v_call: TRBV7-7; j_call: TRBJ2-3; d_call: -; cdr3_nt: TGTGCCAGCAGCTTAGCGGGAGATGGTACAGATACGCAGTATTTT; cdr3_aa: CASSLAGDGTDTQYF
clone_size: -; v_call: TRBV5-1; j_call: TRBJ1-2; d_call: TRBD1; cdr3_nt: TGCGCCAGCAGCTTAACCGGGACAGGGGGTTATGGCTACACCTTC; cdr3_aa: CASSLTGTGGYGYTF
clone_size: few; v_call: TRBV5-1; j_call: TRBJ2-6; d_call: -; cdr3_nt: TGCGCCAGCAGCCCCCAGACAGGTACTGGGGCCAACGTCCTGACTTTC; cdr3_aa: CASSPQTGTGANVLTF
clone_size: -; v_call: TRBV7-2; j_call: TRBJ2-5; d_call: TRBD2; cdr3_nt: TGTGCCAGCAGCTTAGTTACTAGCGTGGAGACCCAGTACTTC; cdr3_aa: CASSLVTSVETQYF
clone_size: -; v_call: TRBV19; j_call: TRBJ1-1; d_call: TRBD1; cdr3_nt: TGTGCCAATACCACGGCAGGGGGCGCAGACGCTGAAGCTTTCTTT; cdr3_aa: CANTTAGGADAEAFF
clone_size: once; v_call: TRBV20-1; j_call: TRBJ2-2; d_call: -; cdr3_nt: TGCAGTGCCAGAAGTCCCGGGGAGCTGTTTTTT; cdr3_aa: CSARSPGELFF
clone_size: -; v_call: TRBV18; j_call: TRBJ2-3; d_call: -; cdr3_nt: TGTGCCAGCTCACCGCAAAAGGACACTGCGGGAGATACGCAGTATTTT; cdr3_aa: CASSPQKDTAGDTQYF
clone_size: medium-sized; v_call: TRBV6-1; j_call: TRBJ2-1; d_call: -; cdr3_nt: TGTGCCAGCAGTGAGAATTTCTTCGGACACAATGAGCAGTTCTTC; cdr3_aa: CASSENFFGHNEQFF
clone_size: -; v_call: TRBV18; j_call: TRBJ2-2; d_call: -; cdr3_nt: TGTGCCAGCTCACCGCAGGGAGAGACCGGGGAGCTGTTTTTT; cdr3_aa: CASSPQGETGELFF
clone_size: -; v_call: TRBV7-2; j_call: TRBJ2-2; d_call: -; cdr3_nt: TGTGCCAGCAGCGGCCACAGGGACCGGGGCGGGGAGCTGTTTTTT; cdr3_aa: CASSGHRDRGGELFF
clone_size: -; v_call: TRBV5-1; j_call: TRBJ2-3; d_call: -; cdr3_nt: TGCGCCAGCAGGGAGGGGCTAGTCACTAGCACAGATACGCAGTATTTT; cdr3_aa: CASREGLVTSTDTQYF
clone_size: once; v_call: TRBV7-9; j_call: TRBJ2-1; d_call: TRBD2; cdr3_nt: TGTGCCAGCAGCTCCACTAGCGGGGGCCGCAATGAGCAGTTCTTC; cdr3_aa: CASSSTSGGRNEQFF
clone_size: -; v_call: TRBV18; j_call: TRBJ1-1; d_call: -; cdr3_nt: TGTGCCAGCTCACCAAAGAAAGACAGCTCTGAAGCTTTCTTT; cdr3_aa: CASSPKKDSSEAFF
clone_size: -; v_call: TRBV5-3; j_call: TRBJ2-3; d_call: TRBD2; cdr3_nt: TGCGCCAGAAGCTTCGGTAGGCGGGAGGCAGATACGCAGTATTTT; cdr3_aa: CARSFGRREADTQYF
clone_size: -; v_call: TRBV19; j_call: TRBJ1-5; d_call: TRBD1; cdr3_nt: TGTGCCAGTAGTATAGAGCCCCCGGGGACAGATAGCAATCAGCCCCAGCATTTT; cdr3_aa: CASSIEPPGTDSNQPQHF
clone_size: -; v_call: TRBV11-3; j_call: TRBJ2-1; d_call: TRBD2; cdr3_nt: TGTGCCAGCAGCCCCAGGACTAGCGGCCAGTACAATGAGCAGTTCTTC; cdr3_aa: CASSPRTSGQYNEQFF
clone_size: -; v_call: TRBV7-6; j_call: TRBJ2-6; d_call: -; cdr3_nt: TGTGCCAGCAGCTACCAAAGACAGGACTGGGTCTCTGGGGCCAACGTCCTGACTTTC; cdr3_aa: CASSYQRQDWVSGANVLTF
clone_size: once; v_call: TRBV7-6; j_call: TRBJ1-5; d_call: -; cdr3_nt: TGTGCCAGCAGCGAACAGGGTCAGCCCCAGCATTTT; cdr3_aa: CASSEQGQPQHF
clone_size: -; v_call: TRBV7-2; j_call: TRBJ2-6; d_call: -; cdr3_nt: TGTGCCAGCAGCTTCTACGGGGCCAACGTCCTGACTTTC; cdr3_aa: CASSFYGANVLTF
clone_size: few; v_call: TRBV6-1; j_call: TRBJ2-7; d_call: -; cdr3_nt: TGTGCCACCACTCGGATGGTTTACGAGCAGTACTTC; cdr3_aa: CATTRMVYEQYF
clone_size: -; v_call: TRBV4-3; j_call: TRBJ2-6; d_call: -; cdr3_nt: TGCGCCAGCAGCCAAGATAAAGGTTACGGGGCCAACGTCCTGACTTTC; cdr3_aa: CASSQDKGYGANVLTF
clone_size: -; v_call: TRBV4-2; j_call: TRBJ2-5; d_call: -; cdr3_nt: TGTGCCAGCAGCCAAGATCAGGTAGCGGAAGAGACCCAGTACTTC; cdr3_aa: CASSQDQVAEETQYF
clone_size: -; v_call: TRBV18; j_call: TRBJ2-1; d_call: -; cdr3_nt: TGTGCCAGCTCACCACTGACTAGAGCCAATGAGCAGTTCTTC; cdr3_aa: CASSPLTRANEQFF
clone_size: -; v_call: TRBV7-3; j_call: TRBJ2-7; d_call: -; cdr3_nt: TGTGCCAGCAGCTTCGGGACCTCTTACTCCTACGAGCAGTACTTC; cdr3_aa: CASSFGTSYSYEQYF
clone_size: -; v_call: TRBV4-3; j_call: TRBJ2-7; d_call: TRBD2; cdr3_nt: TGCGCCAGCAGTTCCGGACTAGCGGGGTACGAGCAGTACTTC; cdr3_aa: CASSSGLAGYEQYF
clone_size: -; v_call: TRBV5-4; j_call: TRBJ1-2; d_call: -; cdr3_nt: TGTGCCAGCAGCTTGAACTTGGGCTATGGCTACACCTTC; cdr3_aa: CASSLNLGYGYTF
clone_size: once; v_call: TRBV19; j_call: TRBJ1-4; d_call: TRBD1; cdr3_nt: TGTGCCAGTAGTAAGGGACAGGGAGGTGAAAAACTGTTTTTT; cdr3_aa: CASSKGQGGEKLFF
clone_size: -; v_call: TRBV7-2; j_call: TRBJ2-7; d_call: TRBD2; cdr3_nt: TGTGCCAGCAGCACAGACATGGGACTAGCATCCTACGAGCAGTACTTC; cdr3_aa: CASSTDMGLASYEQYF
clone_size: -; v_call: TRBV7-3; j_call: TRBJ2-2; d_call: -; cdr3_nt: TGTGCCAGCAGCTTATTCTCTGGCGGGAACACCGGGGAGCTGTTTTTT; cdr3_aa: CASSLFSGGNTGELFF
clone_size: -; v_call: TRBV18; j_call: TRBJ1-2; d_call: -; cdr3_nt: TGTGCCAGCTCACAAGGTTGGGCGGAAGGCTACACCTTC; cdr3_aa: CASSQGWAEGYTF
clone_size: -; v_call: TRBV27; j_call: TRBJ2-1; d_call: -; cdr3_nt: TGTGCCAGCAGTTTGGAAGCATTCCGGGCCCACCCCCGAAGCTCCTACAATGAGCAGTTCTTC; cdr3_aa: CASSLEAFRAHPRSSYNEQFF
clone_size: -; v_call: TRBV7-6; j_call: TRBJ2-1; d_call: TRBD2; cdr3_nt: TGTGCCAGCAGCCAGCGGGGCGGGAGTATCCATGAGCAGTTCTTC; cdr3_aa: CASSQRGGSIHEQFF
clone_size: -; v_call: TRBV30; j_call: TRBJ2-1; d_call: -; cdr3_nt: TGTGCCTGGAGTGCCAAATCTAGTAGTTTCCGTGATGAGCAGTTCTTC; cdr3_aa: CAWSAKSSSFRDEQFF
clone_size: -; v_call: TRBV7-3; j_call: TRBJ2-1; d_call: TRBD2; cdr3_nt: TGTGCCAGCAGCTACTTAGCGGGAAACACACCCTACAATGAGCAGTTCTTC; cdr3_aa: CASSYLAGNTPYNEQFF
clone_size: -; v_call: TRBV2; j_call: TRBJ1-2; d_call: TRBD1; cdr3_nt: TGTGCCAGCAGGGGGACAGGGTTTGGTGGCTACACCTTC; cdr3_aa: CASRGTGFGGYTF
clone_size: -; v_call: TRBV7-9; j_call: TRBJ2-7; d_call: TRBD2; cdr3_nt: TGTGCCAGCAGCTTGATTAGCGGGAAGCTCGAGCAGTACTTC; cdr3_aa: CASSLISGKLEQYF
clone_size: -; v_call: TRBV12-5; j_call: TRBJ2-7; d_call: TRBD1; cdr3_nt: TGTGCTAGTGGTTTGGGGACAGGGGGCCTGGACGAGCAGTACTTC; cdr3_aa: CASGLGTGGLDEQYF